This entry lists 5 T cell receptor beta chains sequenced from one sample in a study of blood T cell repertoires in COVID-19. The method was immunoSEQ multiplex PCR; TCRdb's version includes in-frame clones alone and lacks a portion of them. The sample contains some 400,000 clones, approximately 90% of which appear only once. Input material: PBMCs or T cells enriched from blood (not recorded which). The receptors shown here come from a woman aged 40 to 49 who had been exposed to COVID-19.

V is TRBV11-2 and J is TRBJ2-3, with a possible D match to TRBD1 (6 bases). Germline assignment: CDR1 SGHAT and CDR2 FQNNGV. The V end lost 3 bases, the J end lost 0 bases, and 19 bases lay between the germline ends. This CDR3 contains 18 residues. CDR3 region: CASSFRGQRLTSTDTQYF. The CDR3, as DNA: TGTGCCAGCAGCTTCCGAGGACAGCGCTTAACTAGCACAGATACGCAGTATTTT.

The V gene is TRBV5-6, the J gene TRBJ2-3; D ambiguous. Germline loops: CDR1 SGHDT, CDR2 YYEEEE. Trimming removed 3 bases from V and 2 bases from J, with 13 bases in between. The CDR3 spans 15 residues. DNA of the CDR3: TGTGCCAGCAGCTCCCTCGGCGGAAACACAGATACGCAGTATTTT. Amino acid sequence: CASSSLGGNTDTQYF. The full variable domain, with the rest looked up from reference TRBV5-6 and TRBJ2-3, is DAGVTQSPTHLIKTRGQQVTLRCSPKSGHDTVSWYQQALGQGPQFIFQYYEEEERQRGNFPDRFSGHQFPNYSSELNVNALLLGDSALYLCASSSLGGNTDTQYFGPGTRLTVL.

This clone has more than one count but fewer than ten. This chain links TRBV30 with TRBJ2-5; TRBD1 agrees at 8 bases. There are 13 residues in the CDR3. Looked up from germline, CDR1 is GTSNPN and CDR2 is SVGIG (reference sequence). Trimming removed 8 bases from V and 5 bases from J; junction bases left unmatched: 10. The CDR3: CAGDRGRRETQYF. CDR3 bases: TGTGCCGGCGACAGGGGACGTAGGGAGACCCAGTACTTC.

The V call is TRBV7-2, the J call TRBJ2-5; TRBD2 matches 7 bases. CDR3 length: 14 residues. CDR1 is SGHTA and CDR2 is FQGNSA in the germline V gene. V shed 3 bases and J 5 bases; nucleotides not matched to a gene: 6. DNA for the CDR3: TGTGCCAGCAGCTTTGGCGGGAGCCAGGAGACCCAGTACTTC. Protein product: CASSFGGSQETQYF.

The V and J genes are TRBV7-2 and TRBJ1-4; maybe TRBD1 (6 bases). CDR1 and CDR2 from the germline V gene are SGHTA and FQGNSA. The CDR3 extends over 15 amino acids. Trimming pared 2 bases from V and 5 bases from J, leaving 12 bases between. CDR3 DNA sequence: TGTGCCAGCAGCTTAACTCGACAGGTGAATGAAAAACTGTTTTTT. It encodes CASSLTRQVNEKLFF.